This record looks at one TCR beta chain sequence and its context. Produced via immunoSEQ multiplex PCR; TCRdb's table is partial and in-frame only. This sample has 200,000 or so clones, with roughly four fifths found just once. These data come from a study of blood T cell repertoires in COVID-19. The V gene's germline CDR1 is MNHEY and CDR2 SMNVEV (reference sequence). The CDR3 runs to 16 residues. V was cut by 4 bases and J by 5 bases, with 20 bases left in between. The sequenced material came from PBMCs or T cells enriched from blood (not recorded which). The J gene is TRBJ2-5, the V gene TRBV27, with D tentatively TRBD1 (5 bases). The sequence was collected from a man aged 40-55 years who had recovered from COVID-19. The chain's CDR3 is CASSSNRQLSSETQYF. The CDR3 DNA follows: TGTGCCAGCAGTTCGAACCGACAGTTAAGTTCGGAGACCCAGTACTTC.